The clone carrying this T cell receptor beta chain was found once. CDR3 size: 12 residues. This sample is part of a study of Ad26.COV2.S vaccination and SARS-CoV-2 variants. Clones were read by immunoSEQ multiplex PCR, and TCRdb kept only the in-frame ones, dropping some. The table includes roughly 250,000 clones, around 85% detected once. Described treatment: about 20 received Ad26.COV2.S at low or high dose, single or two shots; a few received placebo; per-sample allocation not given. After the first vaccine or placebo injection, samples were drawn on day 63. This Boston cohort included adults aged 18-55 years.

This sequence joins TRBV21-1 and TRBJ2-1; the table's TRBD2 call for D was not verified on the DNA. TRBV21-1 is given as a pseudogene. The sequenced sample was peripheral blood, obtained in a trial of Ad26.COV2.S vaccine versus placebo. This clonotype was obtained from a person between 18 and 59 years old who received the Ad26.COV2.S COVID-19 vaccine or a placebo. The CDR3 nucleotides are TGTGCCAGCAGTCCCGGGGGAAATGAGCAGTTCTTC. Translation: CASSPGGNEQFF.